The rows below give T cell receptor beta chains drawn from one sample of a study of cytomegalovirus exposure and HLA in healthy donors. Clones were sequenced by immunoSEQ multiplex PCR, and TCRdb holds only the in-frame ones, with some missing. The table has 110,000 or so clones, roughly 83% seen once. Sequenced sample: PBMCs. The receptors come from a man aged 18 to 29 in good health and CMV-seronegative. CDR3s include the opening cysteine and the closing phenylalanine or tryptophan. D genes are given only for firm matches. Size tells how often a clone was seen (once, few, many) or the class of an expanded clone, and some rows leave it out.

>TRBV30|NA|NA|TRBJ2-5
TGTGCCTGGAGTGTACGGGAGACCCAGTACTTC
CAWSVRETQYF
>TRBV18|NA|NA|TRBJ1-5
TGTGCCAGCTCACCAGCGGCCAGGGTGGGAAATAGCAATCAGCCCCAGCATTTT
CASSPAARVGNSNQPQHF
>TRBV30|NA|TRBD1|TRBJ1-5
TGTGCCTGGAGTACCGGGACAGGGAAGGATCAGCCCCAGCATTTT
CAWSTGTGKDQPQHF
>TRBV6-4|NA|NA|TRBJ1-5
TGTGCCAGCAGTCGACAGGTAAGTTGGCAGCCCCAGCATTTT
CASSRQVSWQPQHF
>TRBV6-5|few|TRBD1|TRBJ1-2
TGTGCCAGCAGTCAATCCGGGACAGGGGCGTTGGGCTACACCTTC
CASSQSGTGALGYTF
>TRBV10-1|NA|NA|TRBJ1-6
TGCGCCAGCAAGCCAAGACCGATGCCGTTGGGGAGCTCCTATAATTCACCCCTCCACTTT
CASKPRPMPLGSSYNSPLHF
>TRBV15|NA|NA|TRBJ1-2
TGTGCCACCAGCTCCGAGGACAACTTCTATGGCTACACCTTC
CATSSEDNFYGYTF
>TRBV4-2|NA|TRBD1|TRBJ2-7
TGTGCCAGCAGCCCCGAGGACAGGGACACCTACGAGCAGTACTTC
CASSPEDRDTYEQYF
>TRBV5-1|once|NA|TRBJ1-1
TGCGCCAGCAGCCTCGTCGGAGGGGCGAACACTGAAGCTTTCTTT
CASSLVGGANTEAFF
>TRBV6-5|NA|TRBD1|TRBJ1-5
TGTGCCAGCAGCCTGGACAGGGCCCTCAATCAGCCCCAGCATTTT
CASSLDRALNQPQHF
>TRBV7-9|NA|NA|TRBJ1-1
TGTGCCAGCTCACCGGGGCGGACAGACGCTGAAGCTTTCTTT
CASSPGRTDAEAFF
>TRBV5-5|NA|TRBD1|TRBJ1-5
TGTGCCAGCAGCTTGAAAGGGACAGGGTATCAGCCCCAGCATTTT
CASSLKGTGYQPQHF
>TRBV7-2|NA|TRBD2|TRBJ2-3
TGTGCCAGCAGCTTAGGGCGGGGGAGCACAGATACGCAGTATTTT
CASSLGRGSTDTQYF
>TRBV9|few|TRBD2|TRBJ2-7
TGTGCCAGCAGCGTAGGGGGTAGCGGGAGAGACGAGCAGTACTTC
CASSVGGSGRDEQYF
>TRBV5-4|NA|NA|TRBJ1-1
TGTGCCAGCAGCTCCCCCGCCAGTCGGGACACTGAAGCTTTCTTT
CASSSPASRDTEAFF
>TRBV4-1|NA|TRBD2|TRBJ2-1
TGCGCCAGCAGCCAAGTAAGCGGGAGGGCCTACAATGAGCAGTTCTTC
CASSQVSGRAYNEQFF
>TRBV7-8|once|TRBD2|TRBJ2-5
TGTGCCAGCAGCTCCACATTGCTAGCGGGAGGGCCAGAGACCCAGTACTTC
CASSSTLLAGGPETQYF
>TRBV5-1|few|TRBD1|TRBJ2-1
TGCGCCAGCAGCGCCGGGACAGGGGTCAATGAGCAGTTCTTC
CASSAGTGVNEQFF
>TRBV25-1|NA|NA|TRBJ2-5
TGTGCCAGCAGTGAACCGACTCTCCAAGAGACCCAGTACTTC
CASSEPTLQETQYF
>TRBV10-1|NA|NA|TRBJ1-6
TGCGCCAGCAGCCCTGACAGGAGCTCCTATAATTCACCCCTCCACTTT
CASSPDRSSYNSPLHF
>TRBV7-9|NA|NA|TRBJ2-1
TGTGCCAGCAGCTTAGGCATGGGCAGTAGCAATGAGCAGTTCTTC
CASSLGMGSSNEQFF
>TRBV6-5|NA|NA|TRBJ1-1
TGTGCCAGCAGTACGTGGGCTAACACTGAAGCTTTCTTT
CASSTWANTEAFF
>TRBV12-5|few|NA|TRBJ1-3
TGTGCTAGTGCCGAACAGGGAAACACCATATATTTT
CASAEQGNTIYF
>TRBV6-1|NA|NA|TRBJ1-1
TGTGCCAGCAGCAGGGGAAGAACGGGGAACACTGAAGCTTTCTTT
CASSRGRTGNTEAFF
>TRBV4-1|NA|NA|TRBJ2-1
TGCGCCAGCAGCCAAGCCCCCCCGAATGAGCAGTTCTTC
CASSQAPPNEQFF
>TRBV29-1|NA|TRBD2|TRBJ2-1
TGCAGCGTCGTCTCGGGAGGGCCAGATGAGCAGTTCTTC
CSVVSGGPDEQFF
>TRBV2|NA|NA|TRBJ2-2
TGTGCCAGCAGTGAAACTCCCGCCGAGACCGGGGAGCTGTTTTTT
CASSETPAETGELFF
>TRBV29-1|NA|TRBD2|TRBJ2-7
TGCAGCGTTCTAGGTGGAGCGGGGTACTACGAGCAGTACTTC
CSVLGGAGYYEQYF
>TRBV7-2|once|TRBD2|TRBJ2-7
TGTGCCAGCAGCTTGCGACTAGCGGTGAGCTCCTACGAGCAGTACTTC
CASSLRLAVSSYEQYF
>TRBV6-5|once|NA|TRBJ1-5
TGTGCCACCTCCCTCAATCCGGGGCAGCCCCAGCATTTT
CATSLNPGQPQHF
>TRBV14|NA|TRBD2|TRBJ2-7
TGTGCCAGCGGGGAGGGATACGAGCAGTACTTC
CASGEGYEQYF
>TRBV7-2|NA|TRBD1|TRBJ1-5
TGTGCCAGCAGCGTCCAGGGGGCGCGAAGCAATCAGCCCCAGCATTTT
CASSVQGARSNQPQHF
>TRBV30|NA|NA|TRBJ1-5
TGTGCCTGGAGTGTTGACAACAATAGCAATCAGCCCCAGCATTTT
CAWSVDNNSNQPQHF
>TRBV11-2|NA|NA|TRBJ2-7
TGTGCCAGCAGCCTGGACAGCTCCTACGAGCAGTACTTC
CASSLDSSYEQYF
>TRBV30|NA|NA|TRBJ2-2
TGTGCCTCCCCCGTGGAGGGGACCGGGGAGCTGTTTTTT
CASPVEGTGELFF
>TRBV2|NA|NA|TRBJ1-6
TGTGCCAGCAGTGACGCGCTGCATAATTCACCCCTCCACTTT
CASSDALHNSPLHF
>TRBV5-6|NA|TRBD1|TRBJ1-2
TGTGCCAGCAGTTTCCAGGACAGGGGCAATGGCTACACCTTC
CASSFQDRGNGYTF
>TRBV7-8|few|TRBD2|TRBJ2-2
TGTGCCAGCAGCTCTGGACTAGCGGGAGCCGGGGAGCTGTTTTTT
CASSSGLAGAGELFF
>TRBV5-1|NA|NA|TRBJ1-6
TGCGCCAGCAGCTTGGGGACACCCAATTCACCCCTCCACTTT
CASSLGTPNSPLHF
>TRBV27|NA|NA|TRBJ1-2
TGTGCCAGCAGCGCAGGGTTTGCAAACTATGGCTACACCTTC
CASSAGFANYGYTF
>TRBV18|NA|NA|TRBJ1-1
TGTGCCAGCTCACTTGGGAGCATGAACACTGAAGCTTTCTTT
CASSLGSMNTEAFF
>TRBV6-1|NA|NA|TRBJ1-5
TGTGCCAGCAGTGTTGCCGGGAATCAGCCCCAGCATTTT
CASSVAGNQPQHF
>TRBV7-8|NA|TRBD2|TRBJ2-2
TGTGCCAGCAGCTTAGTGGGCCTAGCGGGAGGGCCGAGCACCGGGGAGCTGTTTTTT
CASSLVGLAGGPSTGELFF
>TRBV7-8|many|NA|TRBJ2-5
TGTGCCAGCAGGTCTCCGACTAGTCCTCAAGAGACCCAGTACTTC
CASRSPTSPQETQYF
>TRBV30|NA|NA|TRBJ2-5
TGTGCCTGGAGTCCAGGCGCCCCGGGGGGAGGGGGGGCCGAGGAGACCCAGTACTTC
CAWSPGAPGGGGAEETQYF
>TRBV4-1|NA|TRBD2|TRBJ2-1
TGCGCCAGCAGCCCGGGACTAGCGGGGGTTGTGTCCTACAATGAGCAGTTCTTC
CASSPGLAGVVSYNEQFF
>TRBV20-1|NA|NA|TRBJ2-3
TGCAGTGCTCAGGGTGAAGATACGCAGTATTTT
CSAQGEDTQYF
>TRBV6-5|NA|TRBD2|TRBJ2-3
TGTGCCAGCAGTTACTCGGCTTTAGCGGGAATAGATACGCAGTATTTT
CASSYSALAGIDTQYF
>TRBV28|NA|TRBD2|TRBJ2-7
TGTGCCAGCACCAGCTGGACGGGAGGACGGGACGAGCAGTACTTC
CASTSWTGGRDEQYF
>TRBV7-9|NA|NA|TRBJ1-1
TGTGCCAGCAGCTCTACCTCAACAGGGAAAGACACTGAAGCTTTCTTT
CASSSTSTGKDTEAFF
>TRBV19|NA|NA|TRBJ2-3
TGTGCCAGTAGTACCGACACGTCTAGCACAGATACGCAGTATTTT
CASSTDTSSTDTQYF
>TRBV9|NA|TRBD2|TRBJ2-7
TGTGCCAGCAGCGTAGGGGGAGCGGGAAGTCCCACCTACGAGCAGTACTTC
CASSVGGAGSPTYEQYF
>TRBV29-1|NA|TRBD1|TRBJ2-1
TGCAGCGTTGTGACAGGGGTGAACAATGAGCAGTTCTTC
CSVVTGVNNEQFF
>TRBV18|NA|NA|TRBJ1-1
TGTGCCAGCTCACTAAGGGGCGAATACACGTCGGCTTTCTTT
CASSLRGEYTSAFF
>TRBV5-1|NA|TRBD2|TRBJ2-2
TGCGCCAGCAGCCCCCTCTGGGGGAGGGCCTATAATCATGCCTCCGGGGAGCTGTTTTTT
CASSPLWGRAYNHASGELFF
>TRBV6-1|NA|NA|TRBJ1-3
TGTGCCAGCAGTGCCGCAGGACGGGGCTCTGGAAACACCATATATTTT
CASSAAGRGSGNTIYF